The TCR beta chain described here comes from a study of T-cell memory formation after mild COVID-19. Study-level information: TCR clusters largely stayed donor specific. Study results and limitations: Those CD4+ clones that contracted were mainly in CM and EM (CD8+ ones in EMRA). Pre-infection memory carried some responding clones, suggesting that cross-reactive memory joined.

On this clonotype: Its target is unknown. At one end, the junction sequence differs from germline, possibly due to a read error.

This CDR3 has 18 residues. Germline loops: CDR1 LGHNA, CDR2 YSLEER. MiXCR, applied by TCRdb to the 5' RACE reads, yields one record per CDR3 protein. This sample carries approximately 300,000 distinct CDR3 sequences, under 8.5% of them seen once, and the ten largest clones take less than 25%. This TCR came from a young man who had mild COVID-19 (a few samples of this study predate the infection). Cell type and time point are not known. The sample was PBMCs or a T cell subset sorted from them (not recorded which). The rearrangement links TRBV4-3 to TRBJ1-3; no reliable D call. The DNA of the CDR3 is TGCGCCAGCAGCAAAGAACCCAACCGGGAGGGTTCGGAAAACACCATATATTTT. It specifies CASSKEPNREGSENTIYF.